Detailed here is one T cell receptor (beta chain). CDR3 length: 17 residues. The J segment lost 0 bases and the V segment lost 4 bases, leaving 9 bases of the junction unmatched. CDR1 is LNHNV and CDR2 is YYDKDF in the germline V gene (reference sequence). The source of the sample is a study of patients and donors after allogeneic stem cell transplantation. TCRdb passed the RT-PCR reads through MiXCR, listing each CDR3 protein once. In the table there are 150,000 to 250,000 distinct CDR3 sequences, roughly two fifths of which are singletons. This sequence was found in a human donor who was either an allogeneic HSCT recipient or a stem cell or donor lymphocyte infusion donor (not recorded which). It is not recorded whose cells these are; they may come from a transplant donor. Material for sequencing was blood, either unsorted or a sorted T cell fraction (not recorded which). The chain is built from TRBV15 and TRBJ1-5; 7 positions match TRBD1. The CDR3 protein is CATSTQSTGNSNQPQHF. The CDR3 DNA sequence: TGTGCCACCAGCACCCAATCGACAGGGAATAGCAATCAGCCCCAGCATTTT.